This T cell receptor (beta chain) was identified in a study of identifying expanded T cells in peripheral blood. Germline CDR1 reads SGHTA; CDR2 reads FQGNSA. V lost 5 bases, J lost 6 bases, and 16 bases lay in between. The CDR3 loop spans 14 amino acids. This clone was picked up one time. Profiling relied on immunoSEQ multiplex PCR, and the TCRdb table lists in-frame clones only, not all of them. The data show about 50,000 clones, around 83% seen once. The rearrangement uses TRBV7-2 and TRBJ1-2; the D gene is possibly TRBD1 (5 bases). This TCR derives from a person aged 18-70 years in good health. The sample consisted of blood. The CDR3 is CASSLQVLGDGYTF. The CDR3 region has the DNA TGTGCCAGCAGCCTACAGGTCCTCGGGGATGGCTACACCTTC. Filled out from reference TRBV7-2 and TRBJ1-2, the complete variable domain reads GAGVSQSPSNKVTEKGKDVELRCDPISGHTALYWYRQSLGQGLEFLIYFQGNSAPDKSGLPSDRFSAERTGGSVSTLTIQRTQQEDSAVYLCASSLQVLGDGYTFGSGTRLTVV.